These T cell receptor beta chains were read from a single sample in a study of shared clonotypes between healthy human individuals. Sequencing was performed with immunoSEQ multiplex PCR; in TCRdb, only in-frame clones are kept and a portion is missing. The table records some 580,000 clones, roughly 98% of them present only once. Sequencing input: naive CD8+ T cells sorted from blood. Every receptor here comes from a man aged 25-45 years in good health. Each CDR3 is given with its conserved first and last residue. A D gene is named only where the DNA matches it firmly. Not every row has a clone size; where given, it reads once, few, many or a size class.

-	TRBV29-1	-	TRBJ2-1	CSVEGLANSNEQFF	TGCAGCGTTGAAGGGCTAGCAAACTCCAATGAGCAGTTCTTC
TRBD2	TRBV5-1	-	TRBJ2-1	CASSSTSGFYNEQFF	TGCGCCAGCAGTTCGACTAGCGGTTTTTACAATGAGCAGTTCTTC
-	TRBV7-6	-	TRBJ2-3	CASSLLRGGTDTQYF	TGTGCCAGCAGCTTACTCCGTGGGGGCACAGATACGCAGTATTTT
-	TRBV6-1	-	TRBJ2-1	CASSEWGGERYNEQFF	TGTGCCAGCAGTGAATGGGGCGGGGAGCGTTACAATGAGCAGTTCTTC
-	TRBV7-8	-	TRBJ2-1	CASSMWTASYNEQFF	TGTGCCAGCAGCATGTGGACGGCTAGCTACAATGAGCAGTTCTTC
TRBD2	TRBV27	-	TRBJ2-7	CASSLAGGRYEQYF	TGTGCCAGCAGTTTAGCGGGAGGAAGGTACGAGCAGTACTTC
-	TRBV19	-	TRBJ1-5	CASNPGLDFNQPQHF	TGTGCCAGTAATCCGGGGCTTGACTTCAATCAGCCCCAGCATTTT
-	TRBV30	-	TRBJ1-1	CAWSPEGWTEAFF	TGTGCCTGGAGTCCAGAGGGTTGGACTGAAGCTTTCTTT
TRBD1	TRBV27	-	TRBJ2-3	CASSLSRGRLDTQYF	TGTGCCAGCAGTTTGTCCAGGGGGCGCTTGGATACGCAGTATTTT
-	TRBV9	-	TRBJ2-1	CASSSGNEQFF	TGTGCCAGCAGCTCGGGCAATGAGCAGTTCTTC
-	TRBV7-9	-	TRBJ1-5	CASSLSTGNQPQHF	TGTGCCAGCAGCTTGTCGACGGGCAATCAGCCCCAGCATTTT
-	TRBV27	-	TRBJ2-3	CASSFRSTLTDTQYF	TGTGCCAGCAGTTTTCGATCTACCCTCACAGATACGCAGTATTTT
-	TRBV12-5	-	TRBJ2-1	CASGLGMGYNEQFF	TGTGCTAGTGGTTTGGGCATGGGGTACAATGAGCAGTTCTTC
-	TRBV27	-	TRBJ1-2	CASSFGRESYGYTF	TGTGCCAGCAGTTTCGGCAGGGAGTCCTATGGCTACACCTTC
-	TRBV19	-	TRBJ1-5	CASSIDFGRSRPQHF	TGTGCCAGTAGTATAGACTTCGGAAGAAGCAGGCCCCAGCATTTT
-	TRBV7-9	-	TRBJ2-5	CASSLEDSRETQYF	TGTGCCAGCAGCTTAGAGGACAGCCGAGAGACCCAGTACTTC
TRBD2	TRBV9	-	TRBJ2-3	CASSAGGSTDTQYF	TGTGCCAGCAGCGCGGGGGGGAGCACAGATACGCAGTATTTT
TRBD1	TRBV7-9	-	TRBJ2-7	CASSSVRDRLFYEQYF	TGTGCCAGCAGCTCGGTCCGGGACAGATTATTTTACGAGCAGTACTTC
-	TRBV11-1	-	TRBJ2-2	CASSLLDGGASNTGELFF	TGTGCCAGCAGCCTATTGGATGGGGGCGCGTCGAACACCGGGGAGCTGTTTTTT
-	TRBV9	-	TRBJ2-5	CATSRGDQETQYF	TGTGCCACCTCAAGGGGGGACCAAGAGACCCAGTACTTC
TRBD1	TRBV20-1	-	TRBJ2-7	CKIQGAAEQYF	TGCAAAATCCAGGGGGCTGCCGAGCAGTACTTC
-	TRBV2	-	TRBJ2-7	CASRVPGRVYEQYF	TGTGCCAGCAGGGTGCCGGGCCGGGTTTACGAGCAGTACTTC
-	TRBV7-9	-	TRBJ2-7	CASSQYEQYF	TGTGCCAGCAGCCAGTACGAGCAGTACTTC
-	TRBV15	-	TRBJ2-7	CATGTGFSYEQYF	TGTGCCACCGGAACAGGGTTTTCGTACGAGCAGTACTTC
-	TRBV5-5	-	TRBJ2-6	CASSLVPGTGANVLTF	TGTGCCAGCAGCTTGGTCCCAGGTACTGGGGCCAACGTCCTGACTTTC
-	TRBV25-1	once	TRBJ2-3	CASSEGTPNLAQYF	TGTGCCAGCAGTGAAGGGACTCCCAATTTGGCGCAGTATTTT
TRBD1	TRBV6-5	-	TRBJ2-2	CASSYSRGPNTGELFF	TGTGCCAGCAGTTACTCGAGGGGGCCGAACACCGGGGAGCTGTTTTTT
TRBD2	TRBV7-2	-	TRBJ2-1	CASSFWASGRDTYNEQFF	TGTGCCAGCAGCTTCTGGGCTAGCGGGAGGGACACCTACAATGAGCAGTTCTTC
-	TRBV19	-	TRBJ1-1	CASSTWGEMNTEAFF	TGTGCCAGTAGTACGTGGGGTGAAATGAACACTGAAGCTTTCTTT
TRBD1	TRBV10-2	-	TRBJ2-7	CASSEGQGIYEQYF	TGCGCCAGCAGTGAGGGACAGGGGATCTACGAGCAGTACTTC
-	TRBV9	-	TRBJ1-1	CASSVGAGTEAFF	TGTGCCAGCAGCGTAGGGGCAGGGACTGAAGCTTTCTTT
-	TRBV5-1	-	TRBJ2-7	CASSFTGSSYEQYF	TGCGCCAGCAGTTTTACAGGGAGCTCCTACGAGCAGTACTTC
TRBD1	TRBV7-9	-	TRBJ2-7	CASSLAGVSDRGYEQYF	TGTGCCAGCAGCTTAGCGGGTGTCTCGGACAGGGGGTACGAGCAGTACTTC
-	TRBV6-5	-	TRBJ2-7	CASSYSNRDQAYEQYF	TGTGCCAGCAGTTACTCGAATCGGGACCAAGCCTACGAGCAGTACTTC
-	TRBV6-6	-	TRBJ2-4	CASSYEQSGAKNIQYF	TGTGCCAGCAGTTACGAGCAGTCCGGTGCCAAAAACATTCAGTACTTC
-	TRBV25-1	-	TRBJ1-4	CASIGQTNEKLFF	TGTGCCAGCATCGGACAGACTAATGAAAAACTGTTTTTT
TRBD2	TRBV9	few	TRBJ2-1	CASSVSGTSYNEQFF	TGTGCCAGCAGCGTTAGCGGGACCTCCTACAATGAGCAGTTCTTC
TRBD2	TRBV4-3	-	TRBJ2-3	CASSQALAGGPWTEDTQYF	TGCGCCAGCAGCCAAGCACTAGCGGGAGGGCCATGGACAGAAGATACGCAGTATTTT
-	TRBV5-4	-	TRBJ1-2	CASSLKGQLFYGYTF	TGTGCCAGCAGCTTGAAAGGACAGCTTTTCTATGGCTACACCTTC
-	TRBV16	-	TRBJ1-2	CASSQLLGRDGYTF	TGTGCCAGCAGCCAACTTCTGGGAAGGGATGGCTACACCTTC
-	TRBV13	-	TRBJ2-1	CASSQTRNEQFF	TGTGCCAGCAGCCAAACTCGGAATGAGCAGTTCTTC